One sample yielded the 31 T cell receptor beta chains listed below, sequenced in a study of regulatory T cells in long-lasting Graves disease. Documented time point: newly diagnosed GD, antithyroid drugs for less than 3 months. RNA extracted from PBMCs served as the sequencing template. CDR3 regions were amplified by Arm-PCR using iRepertoire HTBI primers to build TCR beta libraries. Via MiXCR, TCRdb re-called the multiplex PCR reads, giving one row per CDR3 protein. The table has under 400,000 distinct CDR3 sequences, over 15% seen once. These data also formed part of another study, on T cells in Graves' hyperthyroidism and ophthalmopathy.

The input for sequencing was peripheral blood mononuclear cells (PBMCs), taken at new diagnosis, from a patient treated with antithyroid drugs. These receptors came from a man aged 40-49 years with Graves disease.

The chain couples TRBV9 to TRBJ1-2; D is ambiguous. This CDR3 region has 16 residues. The germline gives CDR1 SGDLS, CDR2 YYNGEE. Trimming pared 0 bases from V and 4 bases from J, leaving 16 bases between. The CDR3 here is CASSVANPRSGYGYTF. Here the CDR3 DNA reads TGTGCCAGCAGCGTAGCTAACCCTCGATCGGGCTATGGCTACACCTTC.

This clonotype showed up many times. The rearrangement joins TRBV24-1 to TRBJ2-5; TRBD1 agrees at 12 bases. V was clipped by 4 bases and J by 3 bases; unmatched bases: 8. Looked up from germline, CDR1 is KGHDR and CDR2 is SFDVKD. The CDR3 spans 17 residues. The CDR3 protein is CATSDSGTGGPKETQYF. Here the CDR3 DNA reads TGTGCCACCAGTGACTCCGGGACAGGGGGCCCGAAAGAGACCCAGTACTTC.

This clonotype was counted only a few times. The V gene is TRBV6-1, the J gene TRBJ2-3, with TRBD2 matching over 11 bases. The CDR3 extends over 15 amino acids. V lost 7 bases, J lost 4 bases, and 7 bases stayed unmatched. The germline gives CDR1 MNHNS, CDR2 SASEGT. The DNA of the CDR3 is TGTGCCAGCATTGGTGGACTAGCGGGCCCAGATACGCAGTATTTT. Translated, it gives CASIGGLAGPDTQYF.

This clonotype showed up many times. The chain uses TRBV15 and TRBJ1-5, with D tentatively TRBD1 (6 bases). Trimming took 4 bases from V and 6 from J, leaving 10 bases between them. Germline V lookup: CDR1 LNHNV, CDR2 YYDKDF (reference sequence). This CDR3 comprises 13 residues. CDR3 residues: CATSTTRGQPQHF. The CDR3 DNA is TGTGCCACCAGCACCACCAGGGGTCAGCCCCAGCATTTT.

There are many counts of this clonotype. The V gene is TRBV7-2, the J gene TRBJ2-5, with D perhaps matching TRBD1 (6 bases). Germline CDR1 reads SGHTA; CDR2 reads FQGNSA. V was trimmed by 6 bases and J by 9 bases, leaving 26 bases between them. The CDR3 is 16 residues long. The DNA of the CDR3 is TGTGCCAGCAGTCGAACCGGGACACCGGGCACCGACTCCCAGTACTTC. Its translation: CASSRTGTPGTDSQYF.

Of note for this clonotype: A far larger clone is one base from this, pointing to a likely read error. This chain joins TRBV7-2 and TRBJ2-1; the D gene is possibly TRBD1 (5 bases). The CDR3 covers 13 residues. V dropped 5 bases and J dropped 10 bases, with 15 bases sitting between them. Germline V CDR1 and CDR2: SGHTA, FQGNSA. CDR3: CASSPRTSYEQFF. Here the CDR3 DNA reads TGTGCCAGCAGCCCCCGGACATCCTACGAGCAGTTCTTC.

This clonotype was detected only a few times. The chain has TRBV9 and TRBJ1-6, with 7 nucleotides matching TRBD1. CDR3 length: 12 amino acids. J was trimmed by 9 bases and V by 6 bases; bases with no gene match: 3. Per the germline V gene, CDR1 is SGDLS and CDR2 is YYNGEE. The CDR3 coding sequence is TGTGCCAGCAACCGGGACAGTTCACCCCTCCACTTT. Amino acid sequence: CASNRDSSPLHF. Full variable domain (remainder filled in from reference TRBV9 and TRBJ1-6): DSGVTQTPKHLITATGQRVTLRCSPRSGDLSVYWYQQSLDQGLQFLIQYYNGEERAKGNILERFSAQQFPDLHSELNLSSLELGDSALYFCASNRDSSPLHFGNGTRLTVT.

This clonotype appeared many times. J is TRBJ2-1 and V is TRBV28; D unresolved. The CDR3 runs 14 residues. Germline V gives CDR1 MDHEN, CDR2 SYDVKM. V was pared by 2 bases and J by 2 bases, with 7 bases between. The CDR3 region is CASSLVGPYNEQFF. CDR3 in DNA: TGTGCCAGCAGTTTAGTCGGACCCTACAATGAGCAGTTCTTC.

Only a few counts were recorded for this clonotype. This chain uses TRBV20-1 with TRBJ2-3, with D possibly TRBD2 on 7 matching bases. The CDR3 is made up of 17 amino acids. Trimming left V 5 bases short and J 0 bases short, with 21 bases between. Germline assignment: CDR1 DFQATT and CDR2 SNEGSKA (reference sequence). The CDR3 reads CSALQGRGFISTDTQYF. CDR3 bases: TGCAGTGCTCTCCAGGGGAGGGGATTCATTAGCACAGATACGCAGTATTTT.

Many counts were recorded for this clonotype. V and J are TRBV2 and TRBJ2-6, with D hard to call. The CDR3 sequence is 13 residues long. The germline V gene encodes CDR1 SNHLY and CDR2 FYNNEI. The V and J ends lost 8 bases and 0 bases respectively, with 5 bases between them. The CDR3 DNA follows: TGTGCCAGCGAATCCTCTGGGGCCAACGTCCTGACTTTC. Its protein is CASESSGANVLTF.

In its sample, this clonotype was seen many times. The chain links TRBV13 to TRBJ2-1; D not resolved. The CDR3 has 13 amino acids. From germline, CDR1 is PRHDT and CDR2 FYEKMQ (reference sequence). V was shortened by 5 bases and J by 3 bases, with 8 bases between the two germline ends. The CDR3 is CASSQNNYNEQFF. The CDR3 DNA follows: TGTGCCAGCAGCCAGAATAACTACAATGAGCAGTTCTTC. Full variable domain (outside the CDR3, taken from reference TRBV13 and TRBJ2-1): AAGVIQSPRHLIKEKRETATLKCYPIPRHDTVYWYQQGPGQDPQFLISFYEKMQSDKGSIPDRFSAQQFSDYHSELNMSSLELGDSALYFCASSQNNYNEQFFGPGTRLTVL.

Notes on this clonotype: Since a much larger clone is just one base distant, this may be a read error. This rearrangement joins TRBV20-1 to TRBJ2-1, with 7 nucleotides matching TRBD2. CDR1 DFQATT and CDR2 SNEGSKA come from the germline V gene (reference sequence). The V gene end was trimmed by 5 bases and the J gene end by 5 bases; junction bases not matched to a gene: 21. The CDR3 runs 18 residues. The CDR3 loop is CSAGGYGAKGRGNNEQFF. In DNA form, the CDR3 reads TGCAGTGCTGGTGGGTATGGGGCGAAGGGGCGGGGGAACAATGAGCAGTTCTTC.

In this sample, this clonotype turned up many times. The rearrangement uses TRBV2 and TRBJ1-2; no clear D gene. Germline values: CDR1 SNHLY, CDR2 FYNNEI. The CDR3 runs 11 residues. The V end lost 6 bases, the J end lost 7 bases, and 9 bases lay between the germline ends. The CDR3 spells CASRGGSGYTF. CDR3 sequence (DNA): TGTGCCAGCAGGGGAGGGAGTGGCTACACCTTC.

The DNA for the CDR3 is TGTGCCAGCAGCCCAGAGGTAGCCAAAAACATTCAGTACTTC. Translation: CASSPEVAKNIQYF. The genes are TRBV11-1 and TRBJ2-4; no firm D call. Trimming removed 5 bases from V and 0 bases from J, with 8 bases in between. CDR3 size: 14 residues. Germline assignment: CDR1 SGHAT and CDR2 FQDESV (reference sequence).

This clonotype was counted ten times or more. The chain links TRBV30 to TRBJ2-7, with TRBD2 identical over 7 bases. The germline gives CDR1 GTSNPN, CDR2 SVGIG (reference sequence). The V gene end was trimmed by 1 base and the J gene end by 3 bases; junction bases not matched to a gene: 3. There are 13 residues in the CDR3. DNA of the CDR3: TGTGCCTGGAGTGAGGGACTAAACTACGAGCAGTACTTC. This codes for CAWSEGLNYEQYF.

This clonotype has a count of ten or more. V usage is TRBV6-1 and J usage is TRBJ1-1; the D is unclear. This CDR3 spans 13 amino acids. Germline V gives CDR1 MNHNS, CDR2 SASEGT. V lost 7 bases, J lost 1 base, and 10 bases lay in between. The CDR3 loop is CASKSRQNTEAFF. CDR3 sequence (DNA): TGTGCCAGCAAGTCACGACAGAACACTGAAGCTTTCTTT.

This clonotype was seen more than once but under ten times. V usage is TRBV5-1 and J usage is TRBJ1-2, with D possibly matching TRBD1 (6 bases). Germline V gene lookup returns CDR1 SGHRS and CDR2 YFSETQ. Between the trimmed V and J ends, which lost 5 bases and 3 bases, there was a span of 14 bases. The CDR3 sequence is 14 residues long. The CDR3 DNA reads as TGCGCCAGCAGTCCAGGGCAGGGGCACTATGGCTACACCTTC. As protein: CASSPGQGHYGYTF.

This clonotype was observed many times. This chain links TRBV6-5 with TRBJ2-7; D not resolved. The CDR3 has 14 residues. The germline V and J ends were trimmed by 2 bases and 0 bases, with 8 bases remaining between them. The germline gives CDR1 MNHEY, CDR2 SVGAGI. CDR3 region: CASSYSLLSYEQYF. The CDR3 DNA reads as TGTGCCAGCAGTTACAGCCTCCTCTCCTACGAGCAGTACTTC.

This clonotype showed up many times. V gene TRBV10-3 combines with J gene TRBJ2-7, with 9 nucleotides matching TRBD1. The CDR3 contains 15 residues. The J segment lost 3 bases and the V segment lost 3 bases, leaving 6 bases of the junction unmatched. Germline loops: CDR1 ENHRY, CDR2 SYGVKD. CDR3 nucleotides: TGTGCCATCAGTGATGGGACAGGGTGGAACTACGAGCAGTACTTC. Residues: CAISDGTGWNYEQYF.

This clonotype was counted a few times. Without the conserved terminal phenylalanine or tryptophan, this CDR3 likely stems from a read error. The chain recombines TRBV9 with TRBJ1-3; no clear D. V was clipped by 4 bases and J by 4 bases, with 12 bases between them. The length of the CDR3 is 14 residues. The germline CDR1 and CDR2 sequences are SGDLS and YYNGEE. The CDR3 nucleotides read TGTGCCAGCAGCCCCTTGCGTCTCGGAAACACCATATATCTT. Translating gives CASSPLRLGNTIYL.

This clonotype showed up many times. This rearrangement joins TRBV6-1 to TRBJ2-2; 10 bases are shared with TRBD2. V dropped 8 bases and J dropped 3; count of bases not matched to a gene: 9. Germline-derived CDR1 and CDR2 are MNHNS and SASEGT. The CDR3 has 16 residues. The CDR3 is CASQQGLASYTGELFF. CDR3 sequence (DNA): TGTGCCAGCCAACAGGGACTAGCGTCGTACACCGGGGAGCTGTTTTTT.

This clonotype has a count of ten or more. The chain joins TRBV15 to TRBJ2-7, with a possible D match to TRBD1 (5 bases). The CDR3 is 15 residues long. Looked up from germline, CDR1 is LNHNV and CDR2 is YYDKDF (reference sequence). V was cut by 0 bases and J by 4 bases, with 13 bases left in between. In DNA, the CDR3 is TGTGCCACCAGCAGAGATTACGACAGACATTACGAGCAGTACTTC. Translation: CATSRDYDRHYEQYF.

This clonotype was recorded at least ten times. In nucleotides, the CDR3 is TGTGCCAGCAGTGATGTGTCGGTGATCCTGTACTTC. Translating gives CASSDVSVILYF. The chain has TRBV2 and TRBJ2-7; D gene ambiguous. CDR1 and CDR2 (germline): SNHLY, FYNNEI. Trimming shortened V by 3 bases and J by 12 bases, and 15 bases separated the two germline ends. This CDR3 has 12 amino acids.

The CDR3, as DNA: TGTGCCAGCAAACAGGGACCTTCATACGAGCAGTACTTC. This sequence encodes CASKQGPSYEQYF. This chain uses TRBV6-1 with TRBJ2-7; D possibly corresponds to TRBD1 (6 bases). V dropped 7 bases and J dropped 4 bases, with 14 bases sitting between them. The CDR3 has 13 residues. In germline, CDR1 is MNHNS, CDR2 SASEGT.

V usage is TRBV6-1 and J usage is TRBJ1-2; 7 bases are a match to TRBD1. This CDR3 has 17 residues. J gave up 1 base and V 3 bases, and 11 bases lay outside the gene matches. Per germline, CDR1 MNHNS and CDR2 SASEGT. CDR3 residues: CASSEHAPGQFNYGYTF. The CDR3 DNA follows: TGTGCCAGCAGTGAGCACGCTCCGGGACAGTTTAACTATGGCTACACCTTC.

The chain has TRBV10-2 and TRBJ1-2; D ambiguous. V lost 5 bases, J lost 0 bases, and 7 bases lay in between. The CDR3 has 13 amino acids. Germline V gene data show CDR1 as WSHSY and CDR2 as SAAADI. As DNA, the CDR3 is TGCGCCAGCAGTAGGTCGGCTAACTATGGCTACACCTTC. Translating gives CASSRSANYGYTF.

Details on this clonotype: The germline gene is not matched at one end of the junction; a read error may be the cause. The chain recombines TRBV7-7 with TRBJ2-5; possibly TRBD1 or TRBD2 for D (5 bases each). This CDR3 has 14 amino acids. Germline V gene lookup returns CDR1 SSHAT and CDR2 FNYEAQ (reference sequence). The CDR3 protein is CASSLPGPRETQYF. CDR3 in DNA: TGTGCTAGCAGCTTACCGGGACCAAGAGAGACCCAGTACTTC.

At least ten counts were recorded for this clonotype. J is TRBJ2-1 and V is TRBV2; 10 nucleotides match TRBD2. The CDR3 is 16 residues long. Germline CDR1 SNHLY, CDR2 FYNNEI. With V trimmed by 7 bases and J by 7 bases, 13 bases remained unmatched. The CDR3 DNA follows: TGTGCCAGCACCGAAAAGAGACTAGCGGGTAAAAATGAGCAGTTCTTC. Its translation: CASTEKRLAGKNEQFF.

V is TRBV20-1 and J is TRBJ2-2, with a tentative D call TRBD2 (6 bases). Per the germline V gene, CDR1 is DFQATT and CDR2 is SNEGSKA (reference sequence). The CDR3 runs to 13 residues. V gave up 4 bases and J gave up 1 base, with 7 bases separating them. The CDR3 spells CSAIGGNTGELFF. In nucleotides, the CDR3 is TGCAGTGCTATCGGGGGGAACACCGGGGAGCTGTTTTTT.

This clonotype was observed many times. The chain carries TRBV18 and TRBJ2-5, with TRBD1 matching over 8 bases. Trimming took 8 bases from V and 2 from J; bases not matched to a gene: 4. Germline CDR1 KGHSH, CDR2 LQKENI. The CDR3 has 13 amino acids. The CDR3 DNA reads TGTGCCAGCCTCCGGGACAGGCAAGAGACCCAGTACTTC. Translation: CASLRDRQETQYF.

Regarding this clonotype: No conserved phenylalanine or tryptophan ends this CDR3, so it is likely a read error. The V call is TRBV20-1, the J call TRBJ2-5; either TRBD1 or TRBD2 may fit D (5 bases each). There are 12 residues in the CDR3. Per germline, CDR1 DFQATT and CDR2 SNEGSKA (reference sequence). V was shortened by 5 bases and J by 5 bases, with 12 bases between the two germline ends. The CDR3: CSAVGVGETQYY. The CDR3 region has the DNA TGCAGTGCTGTGGGGGTGGGTGAGACCCAGTACTAC.